Listed here are 13 T cell receptor beta chains from one sample, sequenced in a study of T cell repertoires in cytomegalovirus infection. For these TCRs, the target antigens are not known. MiXCR, run by TCRdb on the reads, gives a single entry per CDR3 protein. This table has approximately 110,000 distinct CDR3 sequences, around 30% appearing once. Sequenced material: CD8+ T cells from cultured PBMCs, taken from culture after CMV antigen stimulation. The receptors derive from a human donor in good health (CMV status not recorded). Some clones in this sample may be carry-over from other donors' samples.

This clonotype was detected a few times. The chain links TRBV7-9 to TRBJ2-7; no reliable D call. This CDR3 spans 12 amino acids. The V gene lost 3 bases and the J gene lost 6 bases, with 9 bases spanning the gap. The germline CDR1 and CDR2 sequences are SEHNR and FQNEAQ (reference sequence). Written as DNA, the CDR3 is TGTGCCAGCAGCTTCGGCCCGGCCGAGCAGTACTTC. Its protein product is CASSFGPAEQYF.

The rearrangement uses TRBV27 and TRBJ2-5; 8 bases agree with TRBD1. This CDR3 is built from 16 residues. From germline, CDR1 is MNHEY and CDR2 SMNVEV (reference sequence). J was trimmed by 5 bases and V by 5 bases; bases with no gene match: 13. CDR3 DNA sequence: TGTGCCAGCAGTACCGGGACAGGTTCTTTAGGGGAGACCCAGTACTTC. Protein product: CASSTGTGSLGETQYF.

A few counts support this clonotype. This chain links TRBV7-9 with TRBJ2-7; TRBD2 is a possible D gene (6 bases). From germline, CDR1 is SEHNR and CDR2 FQNEAQ (reference sequence). The V end was cut by 5 bases, the J end by 9 bases, with 17 bases between. This CDR3 region has 13 residues. The CDR3 DNA sequence: TGTGCCAGCAGCCAGCAGCAGGGACTCGGGCAGTACTTC. As protein: CASSQQQGLGQYF. The variable domain in full, with the rest retrieved from reference TRBV7-9 and TRBJ2-7, is DTGVSQNPRHKITKRGQNVTFRCDPISEHNRLYWYRQTLGQGPEFLTYFQNEAQLEKSRLLSDRFSAERPKGSFSTLEIQRTEQGDSAMYLCASSQQQGLGQYFGPGTRLTVT.

The chain has TRBV12-3 or TRBV12-4 and TRBJ1-2; a weak D match, TRBD1 (5 bases). The CDR3 length is 15 residues. Between the trimmed V and J ends, which lost 4 bases and 2 bases, there was a span of 14 bases. The CDR3 nucleotides are TGTGCCAGCAGTTGGTTGGGGGAGACGAACTATGGCTACACCTTC. Its protein is CASSWLGETNYGYTF.

This clonotype occurred many times. The CDR3 loop is CASSSGGPNEKLFF. In DNA, the CDR3 is TGTGCCAGCAGCTCAGGAGGGCCTAATGAAAAACTGTTTTTT. This chain uses TRBV7-2 with TRBJ1-4; D is unclear. Germline CDR1 reads SGHTA; CDR2 reads FQGNSA. The CDR3 has 14 amino acids. Trimming cost V 4 bases and J 3 bases, with 9 bases left between them.

This clonotype was found a few times. The genes are TRBV27 and TRBJ1-6; D gene uncertain. Germline CDR1 is MNHEY and CDR2 is SMNVEV (reference sequence). The CDR3 runs 14 residues. V lost 3 bases to trimming and J lost 1 base, with 4 bases between them. The CDR3 loop is CASSFISYNSPLHF. DNA for the CDR3: TGTGCCAGCAGTTTTATTTCCTATAATTCACCCCTCCACTTT.

This clonotype appeared a few times. The chain uses TRBV6-4 and TRBJ2-7; the D gene is possibly TRBD1 (5 bases). Deletions cut 2 bases from V and 3 bases from J, with 14 bases between. This CDR3 spans 15 amino acids. CDR1 and CDR2 (germline): MRHNA, SNTAGT. The CDR3 nucleotides are TGTGCCAGCAGTGACCAGGGAACTCGGATCTACGAGCAGTACTTC. Protein product: CASSDQGTRIYEQYF.

V and J are TRBV27 and TRBJ1-3; 9 bases match TRBD1. Trimming took 2 bases from V and 2 from J; bases not matched to a gene: 10. This CDR3 comprises 18 residues. CDR1 is MNHEY, CDR2 SMNVEV, per germline (reference sequence). The CDR3 DNA reads as TGTGCCAGCAGTTTAACGGGACAGGGATATTTCACTGGAAACACCATATATTTT. Protein sequence: CASSLTGQGYFTGNTIYF.

This clonotype was detected ten times or more. The V call is TRBV7-2, the J call TRBJ1-2, with 12 bases lining up with TRBD1. Germline lookup yields CDR1 SGHTA and CDR2 FQGNSA. This CDR3 is built from 17 residues. V was pared by 5 bases and J by 4 bases, with 11 bases of the junction left unmatched. CDR3 residues: CASSATRDRGRGYGYTF. CDR3 DNA: TGTGCCAGCAGCGCTACCCGGGACAGGGGGCGAGGCTATGGCTACACCTTC. The complete variable domain, with remaining parts taken from reference TRBV7-2 and TRBJ1-2, reads GAGVSQSPSNKVTEKGKDVELRCDPISGHTALYWYRQSLGQGLEFLIYFQGNSAPDKSGLPSDRFSAERTGGSVSTLTIQRTQQEDSAVYLCASSATRDRGRGYGYTFGSGTRLTVV.

This clonotype was detected ten times or more. The gene calls are TRBV7-6 and TRBJ1-3; D not resolved. CDR1 is SGHVS and CDR2 is FNYEAQ in the germline V gene. CDR3 size: 17 residues. Trimming took off 1 base at V and 0 bases at J, with 13 bases between the two ends. CDR3 coding DNA: TGTGCCAGCAGCTTAGGCGGGCGCCGGAGCTCTGGAAACACCATATATTTT. Protein: CASSLGGRRSSGNTIYF.

The DNA of the CDR3 is TGTGCCAGCAGCAAAGGAGGGGCAGGTAATTCACCCCTCCACTTT. Residues: CASSKGGAGNSPLHF. This chain uses TRBV7-9 with TRBJ1-6, with D possibly being TRBD1 (5 bases). The CDR3 extends over 15 amino acids. Trimming took off 5 bases at V and 6 bases at J, with 14 bases between the two ends. Germline V gene sequence: CDR1 SEHNR, CDR2 FQNEAQ (reference sequence).

The table lists this clonotype with a few counts. The V gene is TRBV20-1, the J gene TRBJ2-5, with no clear D. CDR3 size: 17 residues. CDR1 and CDR2 (germline): DFQATT, SNEGSKA (reference sequence). V was clipped by 3 bases and J by 3 bases, with 23 bases between them. The CDR3 reads CSASRPIEDPGKETQYF. The DNA for the CDR3 is TGCAGTGCTAGTCGTCCCATTGAGGACCCCGGCAAAGAGACCCAGTACTTC.

This chain links TRBV11-2 with TRBJ2-7, with D maybe TRBD2 (6 bases). CDR3 length: 15 amino acids. From germline, CDR1 is SGHAT and CDR2 FQNNGV. Trimming removed 4 bases from V and 0 bases from J, with 13 bases in between. CDR3 residues: CASSYGTSSSYEQYF. CDR3 coding DNA: TGTGCCAGCAGCTACGGGACTTCGAGCTCCTACGAGCAGTACTTC. Full variable domain (rest looked up from reference TRBV11-2 and TRBJ2-7): EAGVAQSPRYKIIEKRQSVAFWCNPISGHATLYWYQQILGQGPKLLIQFQNNGVVDDSQLPKDRFSAERLKGVDSTLKIQPAKLEDSAVYLCASSYGTSSSYEQYFGPGTRLTVT.